This T cell receptor (beta chain) is from a study of cytomegalovirus exposure and HLA in healthy donors. Study-level information: Earlier results showed roughly 110 million unique TCR beta sequences derived from approximately 170 million T cells. Study-wide findings and caveats: In a later analysis, productive TCRs from donors in an Asian-associated ancestry cluster reportedly carried fewer N-insertions than the cohort mean. TCR association rates varied by HLA locus in a later analysis, with DRB1 highest and HLA-C lowest. Later analysis found that TCR beta chains associated with HLA were more clonally expanded than other, equally common chains.

Looked up from germline, CDR1 is SGHRS and CDR2 is YFSETQ. CDR3 size: 14 residues. Trimming stripped 0 bases from V and 8 bases from J, with 14 bases between. Details on this clone: Antigen unknown.

PCR was performed using 60 Vbeta and 13 Jbeta primers. Profiled with immunoSEQ multiplex PCR; TCRdb holds only in-frame clones, not every one. The sample carries about 74,000 clones, 65% to 80% recorded once. This clonotype originated in a woman aged 40 to 50 in good health and CMV-seropositive. The genes are TRBV5-1 and TRBJ1-1; D call uncertain. The sample was PBMCs. CDR3 bases: TGCGCCAGCAGCTTGGGGGAGGGTGTAGCCGAAGCTTTCTTT. As protein: CASSLGEGVAEAFF.